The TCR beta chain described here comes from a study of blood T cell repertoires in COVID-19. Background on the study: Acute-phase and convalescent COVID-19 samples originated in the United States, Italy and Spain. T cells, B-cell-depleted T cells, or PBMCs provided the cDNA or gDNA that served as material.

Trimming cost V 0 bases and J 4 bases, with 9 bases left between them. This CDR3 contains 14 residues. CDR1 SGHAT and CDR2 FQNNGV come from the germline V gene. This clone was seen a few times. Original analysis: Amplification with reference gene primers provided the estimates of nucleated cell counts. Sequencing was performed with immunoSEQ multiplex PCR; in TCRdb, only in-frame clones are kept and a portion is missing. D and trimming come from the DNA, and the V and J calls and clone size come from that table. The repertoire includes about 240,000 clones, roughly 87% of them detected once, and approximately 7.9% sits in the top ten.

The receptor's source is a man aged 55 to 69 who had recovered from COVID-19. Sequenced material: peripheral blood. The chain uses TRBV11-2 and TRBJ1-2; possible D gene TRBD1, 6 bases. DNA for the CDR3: TGTGCCAGCAGCTTAGAAGAGGGGGTCTATGGCTACACCTTC. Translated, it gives CASSLEEGVYGYTF. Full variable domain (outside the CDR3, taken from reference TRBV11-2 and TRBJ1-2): EAGVAQSPRYKIIEKRQSVAFWCNPISGHATLYWYQQILGQGPKLLIQFQNNGVVDDSQLPKDRFSAERLKGVDSTLKIQPAKLEDSAVYLCASSLEEGVYGYTFGSGTRLTVV.